The 18 T cell receptor beta chains below all came from one sample that was sequenced in a study of T-cell memory formation after mild COVID-19. TCRdb recomputed calls from the 5' RACE reads with MiXCR, one row per CDR3 protein. The sample has roughly 550,000 distinct CDR3 sequences, approximately 20% seen once. Sequencing input: PBMCs or a T cell subset sorted from them (not recorded which). The receptors come from an adult woman who had mild COVID-19 (a few samples of this study predate the infection). Cell type and time point are not known.

This clonotype was recorded once. The chain joins TRBV7-6 to TRBJ2-7, with TRBD1 identical over 7 bases. The CDR3 consists of 14 residues. J lost 4 bases, V lost 5 bases, and 8 bases had no gene match. CDR1 and CDR2 (germline): SGHVS, FNYEAQ. CDR3 sequence: CASSQSGQPYEQYF. As DNA, the CDR3 is TGTGCCAGCAGCCAATCGGGACAGCCGTACGAGCAGTACTTC.

This clonotype was detected a few times. The V gene is TRBV7-6, the J gene TRBJ2-1; TRBD2 agrees at 8 bases. This CDR3 is 16 amino acids long. V was clipped by 1 base and J by 3 bases; unmatched bases: 5. Germline V CDR1 and CDR2: SGHVS, FNYEAQ. The CDR3 loop is CASSLEGLVRYNEQFF. The CDR3 DNA reads TGTGCCAGCAGCTTAGAGGGACTAGTCCGCTACAATGAGCAGTTCTTC.

This clonotype has just a few counts. The chain recombines TRBV24-1 with TRBJ1-2, with unresolved D. V lost 3 bases and J lost 3, with 7 bases in between. CDR3 length: 13 residues. Germline-derived CDR1 and CDR2 are KGHDR and SFDVKD. Here the CDR3 reads CATSDPHDYGYTF. The CDR3 nucleotides read TGTGCCACCAGTGATCCCCATGACTATGGCTACACCTTC.

The V call is TRBV5-8, the J call TRBJ2-2, with 11 nucleotides matching TRBD2. This CDR3 is built from 16 residues. Germline V gives CDR1 SGHTS, CDR2 YDEGEE. V was clipped by 4 bases and J by 5 bases; unmatched bases: 7. CDR3: CASSLRLAGRTGELFF. In DNA, the CDR3 is TGTGCCAGCAGCCTAAGACTAGCGGGGAGGACCGGGGAGCTGTTTTTT.

This clonotype turned up a few times. The V and J genes are TRBV29-1 and TRBJ1-1; the D is unclear. Deletions cut 1 base from V and 2 bases from J, with 14 bases between. The CDR3 sequence is 15 residues long. CDR1 and CDR2 (germline): SQVTM, ANQGSEA. CDR3 region: CSVEGVQNFNTEAFF. CDR3 in DNA: TGCAGCGTTGAAGGGGTCCAAAACTTTAACACTGAAGCTTTCTTT.

The chain links TRBV5-1 to TRBJ2-7; D remains unclear. The CDR3 runs 13 residues. Trimming cost V 4 bases and J 2 bases, with 10 bases left between them. CDR1 and CDR2 from the germline V gene are SGHRS and YFSETQ. The DNA for the CDR3 is TGCGCCAGCAGCCACTTCGGAGCCTACGAGCAGTACTTC. This sequence encodes CASSHFGAYEQYF.

A few counts support this clonotype. The chain joins TRBV7-2 to TRBJ2-3; 10 positions match TRBD2. Trimming took 4 bases from V and 2 from J; bases not matched to a gene: 6. The CDR3 length is 16 residues. The germline V gene has CDR1 SGHTA and CDR2 FQGNSA. The CDR3 sequence: CASSSLLAGPTDTQYF. CDR3 nucleotide sequence: TGTGCCAGCAGCTCCCTACTAGCGGGGCCCACAGATACGCAGTATTTT.

In this sample, this clonotype turned up a few times. V usage is TRBV7-8 and J usage is TRBJ1-5; D is undetermined. Germline CDR1 and CDR2: SGHVS and FQNEAQ. Deletions cut 1 base from V and 2 bases from J, with 9 bases between. The CDR3 runs to 15 residues. The CDR3 protein is CASSLERAGNQPQHF. CDR3 coding DNA: TGTGCCAGCAGCTTAGAGCGGGCGGGCAATCAGCCCCAGCATTTT. The full variable domain, its missing parts supplied by reference TRBV7-8 and TRBJ1-5, is GAGVSQSPRYKVAKRGQDVALRCDPISGHVSLFWYQQALGQGPEFLTYFQNEAQLDKSGLPSDRFFAERPEGSVSTLKIQRTQQEDSAVYLCASSLERAGNQPQHFGDGTRLSIL.

V usage is TRBV20-1 and J usage is TRBJ2-1, with D possibly being TRBD2 (6 bases). V lost 6 bases and J lost 7, with 16 bases in between. The CDR3 loop spans 13 amino acids. Germline loops: CDR1 DFQATT, CDR2 SNEGSKA (reference sequence). The CDR3 bases are TGCAGTGCAACGGTGGGGCGGGATAATGAGCAGTTCTTC. Its protein is CSATVGRDNEQFF.

The chain couples TRBV2 to TRBJ2-1; 7 bases are a match to TRBD2. Per the germline V gene, CDR1 is SNHLY and CDR2 is FYNNEI. The CDR3 runs to 13 residues. Germline trimming cut 8 bases from V and 6 bases from J; bases unmatched to any gene: 7. CDR3 in amino acids: CASESGGRNEQFF. The CDR3 DNA follows: TGTGCCAGCGAGTCGGGGGGACGCAATGAGCAGTTCTTC.

CDR3 bases: TGTGCCAGCAGTCCCCTTAGACAGGGGAGATGGAAGACCCAGTACTTC. Translation: CASSPLRQGRWKTQYF. The chain links TRBV25-1 to TRBJ2-5, with 8 bases lining up with TRBD1. In germline, CDR1 is MGHDK, CDR2 SYGVNS. V gave up 5 bases and J gave up 6 bases; unmatched junction bases: 14. The CDR3 contains 16 residues.

This clonotype came up a few times. The rearrangement uses TRBV7-2 and TRBJ2-5; 13 nucleotides line up with TRBD2. V lost 5 bases to trimming and J lost 2 bases; unmatched junction nucleotides: 8. Germline loops: CDR1 SGHTA, CDR2 FQGNSA. The CDR3 loop spans 17 amino acids. The CDR3 loop is CASSLRTSGRRQETQYF. Written as DNA, the CDR3 is TGTGCCAGCAGCCTTCGGACTAGCGGGAGACGTCAAGAGACCCAGTACTTC.

This clonotype was seen just once. V gene TRBV20-1 combines with J gene TRBJ1-2; D gene unclear. The germline CDR1 and CDR2 sequences are DFQATT and SNEGSKA (reference sequence). Trimming removed 2 bases from V and 4 bases from J, with 11 bases in between. This CDR3 comprises 13 residues. CDR3 amino acids: CSARPLSSYGYTF. The DNA for the CDR3 is TGCAGTGCTAGACCCCTCTCGAGCTATGGCTACACCTTC.

The rearrangement links TRBV3-1 to TRBJ1-2, with TRBD1 matching 8 bases. J was trimmed by 3 bases and V by 3 bases; bases with no gene match: 6. This CDR3 contains 15 residues. In germline, CDR1 is LGHDT, CDR2 YNNKEL (reference sequence). The CDR3, as DNA: TGTGCCAGCAGCCAGGGACAGGCTCTCGACTATGGCTACACCTTC. Residues: CASSQGQALDYGYTF.

This clonotype turned up a few times. The chain recombines TRBV6-2 or TRBV6-3 with TRBJ2-2; D unclear. Trimming shortened V by 3 bases and J by 1 base, and 15 bases separated the two germline ends. Germline loops: CDR1 MNHEY, CDR2 SVGEGT. This CDR3 spans 17 amino acids. CDR3 DNA: TGTGCCAGCAGTTATCACCCCGCGGACGGGAACACCGGGGAGCTGTTTTTT. Translated: CASSYHPADGNTGELFF.

V usage is TRBV5-5 and J usage is TRBJ2-6; TRBD1 might be the D (5 bases). The germline V gene has CDR1 SGHKS and CDR2 YYEKEE (reference sequence). V lost 4 bases and J lost 0, with 20 bases in between. This CDR3 region has 19 residues. The CDR3 sequence is CASSASRNRQSSGANVLTF. The CDR3 DNA reads as TGTGCCAGCAGCGCCTCAAGGAACAGACAGAGCTCTGGGGCCAACGTCCTGACTTTC.

This chain joins TRBV20-1 and TRBJ1-2, with D hard to call. The length of the CDR3 is 13 residues. Germline V lookup: CDR1 DFQATT, CDR2 SNEGSKA (reference sequence). Trimming removed 2 bases at V and 4 bases at J, with 11 bases between. The CDR3 region has the DNA TGCAGTGCTAGATGGCAGGATGGCTATGGCTACACCTTC. As protein: CSARWQDGYGYTF.

J is TRBJ1-2 and V is TRBV20-1; 10 nucleotides agree with TRBD1. CDR1 and CDR2 from the germline V gene are DFQATT and SNEGSKA (reference sequence). The CDR3 length is 16 residues. V shed 2 bases and J 3 bases; nucleotides not matched to a gene: 9. The CDR3 spells CSARSRDRGAYYGYTF. The CDR3 bases are TGCAGTGCTAGAAGCCGGGACAGGGGCGCCTACTATGGCTACACCTTC.